This T cell receptor (beta chain) was profiled in a study of T cells in Graves' hyperthyroidism and ophthalmopathy. Study information: Before treatment of any kind, peripheral blood was taken at initial diagnosis. Study-wide results and limits: Researchers found most expanded thyroid clonotypes above 0.001 in blood as well.

This clonotype occurred many times. Its antigen remains unknown. Patients aged 18 to 65 had newly diagnosed hyperthyroidism of under 2 months' duration. Preceding any ophthalmopathy symptoms, the blood sample dates from first hyperthyroidism diagnosis. Germline values: CDR1 MDHEN, CDR2 SYDVKM. V dropped 6 bases and J dropped 4 bases, with 16 bases sitting between them. The CDR3 covers 15 residues. Amplification of TCR beta CDR3 regions used RNA as the template. Using the HTBI primer set, a first-round RT-PCR was run on the TCR CDR3. TCRdb fed the multiplex PCR reads into MiXCR, producing one record per CDR3 protein. Of 250,000 or so distinct CDR3 sequences listed, 13% to 15% are singletons.

The sequencing sample was made of blood. The sequence came from a woman aged 40 to 50 with Graves' hyperthyroidism that later progressed to Graves' ophthalmopathy. J is TRBJ2-1 and V is TRBV28; D assignment may be TRBD1 or TRBD2 (6 bases each). The CDR3 DNA is TGTGCCAGCAGCCCGGGGGCTAGGAGATACAATGAGCAGTTCTTC. This codes for CASSPGARRYNEQFF.